A selection of T cell receptor beta chains follows, all from one sample in a study of T cells in localized non-small cell lung cancer. Libraries were prepared by immunoSEQ multiplex PCR; TCRdb keeps only in-frame clonotypes and omits some of them. This sample has more than 30,000 clones; 88% occur once, and the top ten carry approximately 4%. Sequences were derived from peripheral blood mononuclear cells, sampled before any cancer treatment. The receptors here all came from a woman aged 40-70 years with stage III lung adenocarcinoma. Both conserved end residues are part of each CDR3. The D gene is left open where the match is weak. Clone size is stated in some rows and not others, as once, few, many or a class when expanded.

TRBV19,.,.,TRBJ1-1,CASLTGLENTEAFF,TGTGCCAGCCTGACAGGTTTGGAGAACACTGAAGCTTTCTTT
TRBV10-1,.,.,TRBJ1-5,CASRTWGWGQPQHF,TGCGCCAGCAGGACATGGGGTTGGGGGCAGCCCCAGCATTTT
TRBV5-1,.,.,TRBJ2-7,CASSLGDLETEQYF,TGCGCCAGCAGCTTGGGGGACCTAGAGACCGAGCAGTACTTC
TRBV20-1,.,once,TRBJ2-3,CSVLLDWTQYF,TGCAGTGTCCTCCTGGATTGGACGCAGTATTTT
TRBV6-1,TRBD2,.,TRBJ2-3,CASSDPWGGSGRTDTQYF,TGTGCCAGCAGTGATCCGTGGGGGGGTAGCGGGCGCACAGATACGCAGTATTTT
TRBV30,.,.,TRBJ2-7,CARSVRGRGPYEQYF,TGTGCCCGGAGTGTGAGGGGTCGGGGGCCCTACGAGCAGTACTTC
TRBV11-1,.,.,TRBJ1-1,CASRPDRSTEAFF,TGTGCCAGCAGACCGGACAGAAGCACTGAAGCTTTCTTT
TRBV19,TRBD2,.,TRBJ2-1,CASRGAGVNEQFF,TGTGCCTCGCGGGGGGCAGGGGTAAATGAGCAGTTCTTC
TRBV9,.,.,TRBJ2-1,CASSPGETPSLEQFF,TGTGCCAGCAGCCCTGGGGAGACTCCGAGTCTGGAGCAGTTCTTC
TRBV7-2,.,once,TRBJ2-3,CASSSRRGTDTQYF,TGTGCCAGCAGCTCCCGTAGAGGCACAGATACGCAGTATTTT
TRBV30,.,.,TRBJ2-5,CAWSPLEETQYF,TGTGCCTGGAGTCCCTTAGAAGAGACCCAGTACTTC
TRBV6-1,TRBD1,.,TRBJ1-2,CASSEQGDRGYTF,TGTGCCAGCAGTGAGCAGGGGGACCGTGGCTACACCTTC
TRBV9,TRBD2,once,TRBJ2-3,CASSVEGTNTDTQYF,TGTGCCAGCAGCGTAGAGGGGACTAACACAGATACGCAGTATTTT
TRBV7-7,.,.,TRBJ2-2,CASSLVGGAANTGELFF,TGTGCTAGCAGCTTAGTAGGTGGAGCCGCGAACACCGGGGAGCTGTTTTTT